This record concerns one T cell receptor (beta chain) sequence. Its antigen is currently unknown. This sample was included in a study of T cell responses to AZD1222 COVID-19 vaccine. The study's findings and limits: Researchers report vaccine-associated CD4 TCRs spanning spike, with dominance at 160-218 and 743-854.

The CDR3 totals 14 residues. V shed 5 bases, J shed 7 bases, and the junction held 8 bases outside the gene matches. Germline V gene sequence: CDR1 MNHEY, CDR2 SMNVEV (reference sequence). Measured with immunoSEQ multiplex PCR; TCRdb has only the in-frame clones, and not every one. The sample lists tens of thousands of clones, around 80% occurring once. This rearrangement joins TRBV27 to TRBJ1-2, with 9 bases that match TRBD1. The sequence was collected from an adult who received the AZD1222 COVID-19 vaccine. Sequences were derived from peripheral blood, sampled 28 days after the second AZD1222 dose. This chain's CDR3 is CASSTGGARSGYTF. The CDR3 DNA follows: TGTGCCAGCAGTACAGGGGGCGCAAGAAGTGGCTACACCTTC.